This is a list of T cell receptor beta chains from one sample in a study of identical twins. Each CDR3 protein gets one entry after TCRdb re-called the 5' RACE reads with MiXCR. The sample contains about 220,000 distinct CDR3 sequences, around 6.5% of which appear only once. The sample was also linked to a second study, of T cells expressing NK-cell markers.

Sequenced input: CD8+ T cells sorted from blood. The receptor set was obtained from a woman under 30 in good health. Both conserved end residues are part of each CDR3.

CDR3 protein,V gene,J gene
CAREGTGRAGYTF,TRBV2,TRBJ1-2
CASSLGTNLYEQYF,TRBV11-2,TRBJ2-7
CASSLTNTEAFF,TRBV12-3/TRBV12-4,TRBJ1-1
CSAPSTDSYEQYF,TRBV20-1,TRBJ2-7
CASNPDGGSYNEQFF,TRBV6-2/TRBV6-3,TRBJ2-1
CASSVDTFGGLNRETQYF,TRBV9,TRBJ2-5
CASSLPGAATEQFF,TRBV7-9,TRBJ2-1
CSAQGGATEAFF,TRBV20-1,TRBJ1-1
CASSLQGPADTQYF,TRBV12-3/TRBV12-4,TRBJ2-3
CASSVQFRDSYNEQFF,TRBV18,TRBJ2-1
CASSPSTSYEQYF,TRBV18,TRBJ2-7
CASSPGPGQSFF,TRBV12-3/TRBV12-4,TRBJ2-1
CASSFSLAGFNEQFF,TRBV12-3/TRBV12-4,TRBJ2-1
CASSLQTGEETQYF,TRBV13,TRBJ2-5
CASSHIGADDYGYTF,TRBV12-3/TRBV12-4,TRBJ1-2
CASSHTGDGTEAFF,TRBV16,TRBJ1-1
CASSTGLAVFGEQYF,TRBV7-2,TRBJ2-7
CASSFGRGSHEQYF,TRBV13,TRBJ2-7
CASSDGGSTEAFF,TRBV6-1,TRBJ1-1
CASSLYSGPTEAFF,TRBV27,TRBJ1-1
CSVGPDRTGGYTF,TRBV29-1,TRBJ1-2
CSARIRDGAYEQYF,TRBV20-1,TRBJ2-7